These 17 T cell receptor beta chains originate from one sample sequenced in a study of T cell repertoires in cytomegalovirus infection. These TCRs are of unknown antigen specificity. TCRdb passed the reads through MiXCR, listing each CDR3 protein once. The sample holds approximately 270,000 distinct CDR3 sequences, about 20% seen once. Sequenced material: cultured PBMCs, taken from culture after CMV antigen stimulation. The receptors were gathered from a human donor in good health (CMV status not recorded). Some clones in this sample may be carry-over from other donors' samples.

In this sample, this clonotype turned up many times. The CDR3 here is CASSLGGTSGRNEQFF. CDR3 sequence (DNA): TGTGCCAGCAGCTTAGGCGGGACTAGCGGGAGGAATGAGCAGTTCTTC. The chain recombines TRBV7-2 with TRBJ2-1; 15 bases align to TRBD2. Losses at the gene ends were 1 base for V and 7 bases for J; bases not matched to a gene: 2. CDR1 SGHTA and CDR2 FQGNSA come from the germline V gene. The CDR3 runs 16 residues.

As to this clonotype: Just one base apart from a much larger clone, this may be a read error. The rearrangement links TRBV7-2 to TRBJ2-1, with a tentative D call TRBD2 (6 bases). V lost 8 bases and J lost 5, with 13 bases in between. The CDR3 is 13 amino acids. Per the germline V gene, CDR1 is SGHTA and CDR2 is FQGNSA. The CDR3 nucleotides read TGTGCCAGCGGGGGGACCGGCCACAATGAGCAGTTCTTC. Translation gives CASGGTGHNEQFF. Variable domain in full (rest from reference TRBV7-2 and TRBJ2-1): GAGVSQSPSNKVTEKGKDVELRCDPISGHTALYWYRQSLGQGLEFLIYFQGNSAPDKSGLPSDRFSAERTGGSVSTLTIQRTQQEDSAVYLCASGGTGHNEQFFGPGTRLTVL.

The CDR3 region is CASSLASSSPLHF. CDR3 nucleotides: TGTGCCAGCAGCTTAGCTTCTTCCTCACCCCTCCACTTT. This sequence joins TRBV7-9 and TRBJ1-6; D call uncertain. Germline CDR1 and CDR2: SEHNR and FQNEAQ (reference sequence). This CDR3 comprises 13 residues. V lost 0 bases and J 10 bases, leaving 7 bases between the germline ends.

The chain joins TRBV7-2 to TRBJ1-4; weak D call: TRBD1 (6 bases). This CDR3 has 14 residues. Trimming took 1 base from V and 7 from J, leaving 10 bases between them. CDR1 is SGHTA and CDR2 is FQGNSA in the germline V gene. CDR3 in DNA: TGTGCCAGCAGCTTAGAGGCCAGGGGTGAAAAACTGTTTTTT. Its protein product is CASSLEARGEKLFF.

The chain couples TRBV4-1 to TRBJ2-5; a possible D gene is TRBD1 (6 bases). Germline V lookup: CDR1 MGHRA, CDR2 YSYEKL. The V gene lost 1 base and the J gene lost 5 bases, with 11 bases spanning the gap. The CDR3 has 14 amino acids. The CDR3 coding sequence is TGCGCCAGCAGCCAAGGTACAGGGCCGGAGACCCAGTACTTC. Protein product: CASSQGTGPETQYF.

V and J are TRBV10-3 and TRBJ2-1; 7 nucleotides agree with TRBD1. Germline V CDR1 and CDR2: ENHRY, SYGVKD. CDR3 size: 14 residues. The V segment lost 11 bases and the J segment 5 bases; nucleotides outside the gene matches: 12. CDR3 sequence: CASRSTGPHNEQFF. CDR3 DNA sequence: TGTGCCTCCCGCTCGACAGGGCCCCACAATGAGCAGTTCTTC.

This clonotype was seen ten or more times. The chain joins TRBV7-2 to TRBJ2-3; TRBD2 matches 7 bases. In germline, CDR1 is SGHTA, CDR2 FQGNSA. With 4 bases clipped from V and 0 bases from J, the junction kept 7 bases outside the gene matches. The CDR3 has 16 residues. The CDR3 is CASSSPGSGSTDTQYF. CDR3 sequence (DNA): TGTGCCAGCAGCTCCCCCGGTAGCGGGAGCACAGATACGCAGTATTTT.

The CDR3 DNA reads TGCGCCAGCAGCCCCATCGGCCCAGGAGGAGGGACCTACGAGCAGTACGTC. Translating gives CASSPIGPGGGTYEQYV. The chain uses TRBV4-1 and TRBJ2-7; possibly TRBD2 for D (6 bases). V was cut by 4 bases and J by 2 bases, with 21 bases left in between. CDR1 and CDR2 from the germline V gene are MGHRA and YSYEKL. CDR3 length equals 17 residues.

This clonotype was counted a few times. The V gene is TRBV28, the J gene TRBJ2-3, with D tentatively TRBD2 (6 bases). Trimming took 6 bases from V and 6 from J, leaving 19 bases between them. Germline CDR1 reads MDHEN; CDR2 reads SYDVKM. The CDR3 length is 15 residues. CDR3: CASRRLVSVVDTQYF. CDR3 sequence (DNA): TGTGCCAGCAGGAGACTAGTATCAGTGGTGGATACGCAGTATTTT. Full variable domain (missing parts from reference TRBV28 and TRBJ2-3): DVKVTQSSRYLVKRTGEKVFLECVQDMDHENMFWYRQDPGLGLRLIYFSYDVKMKEKGDIPEGYSVSREKKERFSLILESASTNQTSMYLCASRRLVSVVDTQYFGPGTRLTVL.

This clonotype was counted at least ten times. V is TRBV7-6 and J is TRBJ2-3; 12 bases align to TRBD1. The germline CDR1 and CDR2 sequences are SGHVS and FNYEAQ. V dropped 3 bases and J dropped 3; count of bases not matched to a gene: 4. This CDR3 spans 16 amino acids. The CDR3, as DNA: TGTGCCAGCAGCTTGGGGACAGGGGGCGCGACAGATACGCAGTATTTT. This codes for CASSLGTGGATDTQYF. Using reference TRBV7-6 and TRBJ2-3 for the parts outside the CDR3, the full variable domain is GAGVSQSPRYKVTKRGQDVALRCDPISGHVSLYWYRQALGQGPEFLTYFNYEAQQDKSGLPNDRFSAERPEGSISTLTIQRTEQRDSAMYRCASSLGTGGATDTQYFGPGTRLTVL.

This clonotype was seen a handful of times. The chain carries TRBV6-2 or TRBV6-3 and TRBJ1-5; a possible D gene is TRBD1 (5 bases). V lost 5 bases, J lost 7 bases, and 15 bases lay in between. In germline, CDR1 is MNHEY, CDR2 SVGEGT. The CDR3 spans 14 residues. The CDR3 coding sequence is TGTGCCAGCAGTCCAGAGAGGGGCCAACAGCCCCAGCATTTT. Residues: CASSPERGQQPQHF.

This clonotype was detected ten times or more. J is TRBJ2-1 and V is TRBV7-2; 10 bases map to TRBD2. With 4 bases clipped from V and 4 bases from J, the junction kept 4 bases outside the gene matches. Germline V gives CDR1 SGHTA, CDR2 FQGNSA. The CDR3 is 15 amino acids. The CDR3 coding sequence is TGTGCCAGCAGCTATACTAGCGGGGCTTACAATGAGCAGTTCTTC. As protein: CASSYTSGAYNEQFF.

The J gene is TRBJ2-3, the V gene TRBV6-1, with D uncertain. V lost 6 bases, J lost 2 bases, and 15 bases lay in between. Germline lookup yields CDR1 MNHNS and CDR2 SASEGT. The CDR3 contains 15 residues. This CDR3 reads CASRFTDFPTDTQYF. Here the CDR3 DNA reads TGTGCCAGCAGGTTCACAGATTTTCCCACAGATACGCAGTATTTT.

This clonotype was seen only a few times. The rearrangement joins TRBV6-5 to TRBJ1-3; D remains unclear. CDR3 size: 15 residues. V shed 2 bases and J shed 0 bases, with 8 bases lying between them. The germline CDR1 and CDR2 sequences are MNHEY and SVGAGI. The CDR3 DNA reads TGTGCCAGCAGTTACCGTCGGGGCTCTGGAAACACCATATATTTT. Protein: CASSYRRGSGNTIYF.

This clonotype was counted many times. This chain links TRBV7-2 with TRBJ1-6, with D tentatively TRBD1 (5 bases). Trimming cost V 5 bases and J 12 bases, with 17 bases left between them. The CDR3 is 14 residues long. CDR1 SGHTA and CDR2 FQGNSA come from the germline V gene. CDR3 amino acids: CASSPVARALPLHF. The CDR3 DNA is TGTGCCAGCAGCCCCGTCGCCAGGGCCCTACCCCTCCACTTT. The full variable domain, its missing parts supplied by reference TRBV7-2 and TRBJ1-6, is GAGVSQSPSNKVTEKGKDVELRCDPISGHTALYWYRQSLGQGLEFLIYFQGNSAPDKSGLPSDRFSAERTGGSVSTLTIQRTQQEDSAVYLCASSPVARALPLHFGNGTRLTVT.

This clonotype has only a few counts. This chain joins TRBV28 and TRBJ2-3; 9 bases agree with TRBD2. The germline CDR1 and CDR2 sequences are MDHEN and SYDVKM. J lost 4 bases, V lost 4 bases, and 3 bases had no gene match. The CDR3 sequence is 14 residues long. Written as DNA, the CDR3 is TGTGCCAGCAGTTATAGCGGGAGTGCAGATACGCAGTATTTT. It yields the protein CASSYSGSADTQYF.

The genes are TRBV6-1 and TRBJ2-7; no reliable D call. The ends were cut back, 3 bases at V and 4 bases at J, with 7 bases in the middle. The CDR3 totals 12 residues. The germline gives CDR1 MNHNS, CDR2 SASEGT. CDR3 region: CASSDPGYEQYF. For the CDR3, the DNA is TGTGCCAGCAGTGATCCCGGGTACGAGCAGTACTTC.